Listed below are T cell receptor beta chains from one sample, sequenced in a study of T cell repertoires in ileal Crohn's disease. Here immunoSEQ multiplex PCR was the method, and the copy in TCRdb shows in-frame clones only, minus some. The sample has some 5,300 clones, 80% to 90% seen once. Material for sequencing was ileal tissue. The receptor set was obtained from an adult with Crohn's disease. The CDR3 runs from the conserved cysteine through the conserved F or W. A D gene is named only where the DNA matches it firmly. Clone size appears in some rows only: once, few, many, or a class for an expanded clone.

cdr3_nt: TGTGCCAGCAGCTTGACAGGGTATAATTCACCCCTCCACTTT; cdr3_aa: CASSLTGYNSPLHF; clone_size: -; v_call: TRBV5-6; j_call: TRBJ1-6; d_call: -
cdr3_nt: TGTGCCAGCAGCTTACGGGGGGGAGGCACAGATACGCAGTATTTT; cdr3_aa: CASSLRGGGTDTQYF; clone_size: once; v_call: TRBV7-2; j_call: TRBJ2-3; d_call: TRBD2
cdr3_nt: TGCGCCAGCAGCTTGGATGGGCCTGCAACTAATGAAAAACTGTTTTTT; cdr3_aa: CASSLDGPATNEKLFF; clone_size: -; v_call: TRBV5-1; j_call: TRBJ1-4; d_call: -
cdr3_nt: TGTGCCAGCAGTTTCAACAGGAATAATTCACCCCTCCACTTT; cdr3_aa: CASSFNRNNSPLHF; clone_size: -; v_call: TRBV27; j_call: TRBJ1-6; d_call: -
cdr3_nt: TGCGCCAGCAGGGAGGCGGGAGGGCCCCCAGAGACCCAGTACTTC; cdr3_aa: CASREAGGPPETQYF; clone_size: few; v_call: TRBV5-1; j_call: TRBJ2-5; d_call: TRBD2
cdr3_nt: TGTGCCAGTCGGGGCGGGGGGGACTACAATGAGCAGTTCTTC; cdr3_aa: CASRGGGDYNEQFF; clone_size: -; v_call: TRBV28; j_call: TRBJ2-1; d_call: TRBD2
cdr3_nt: TGTGCCAGCAGTTACTCTACAGGGATCCACGAGCAGTACTTC; cdr3_aa: CASSYSTGIHEQYF; clone_size: few; v_call: TRBV6-5; j_call: TRBJ2-7; d_call: -
cdr3_nt: TGTGCCAGCAGCTTAGTCCCGGACAATGAGCAGTTCTTC; cdr3_aa: CASSLVPDNEQFF; clone_size: -; v_call: TRBV7-3; j_call: TRBJ2-1; d_call: -
cdr3_nt: TGTGCCAGCTCACCACGTCGTGAGACCCAGTACTTC; cdr3_aa: CASSPRRETQYF; clone_size: -; v_call: TRBV18; j_call: TRBJ2-5; d_call: -
cdr3_nt: TGTGCCTGGAGGCAGGGAAACACCATATATTTT; cdr3_aa: CAWRQGNTIYF; clone_size: -; v_call: TRBV30; j_call: TRBJ1-3; d_call: -
cdr3_nt: TGTGCCAGTAGCCGAAGGGCGGCCGTAGGGGCGGACGGCTACACCTTC; cdr3_aa: CASSRRAAVGADGYTF; clone_size: -; v_call: TRBV19; j_call: TRBJ1-2; d_call: -
cdr3_nt: TGTGCCAGCAGCCCAGGACTAGCGGGAGAAAATGAGCAGTTCTTC; cdr3_aa: CASSPGLAGENEQFF; clone_size: -; v_call: TRBV7-2; j_call: TRBJ2-1; d_call: TRBD2
cdr3_nt: TGCGCCAGCAGCTTGGCCCCTGGACAGGGGTCCCACGAGCAGTACTTC; cdr3_aa: CASSLAPGQGSHEQYF; clone_size: -; v_call: TRBV5-1; j_call: TRBJ2-7; d_call: TRBD1
cdr3_nt: TGTGCCAGCAGCCAAGATCCCGCTAGCGGGAGCGAGCAGTACTTC; cdr3_aa: CASSQDPASGSEQYF; clone_size: few; v_call: TRBV4-2; j_call: TRBJ2-7; d_call: TRBD2
cdr3_nt: TGTGCCAGCAGCTTGGACAGTTCTGGCTACACCTTC; cdr3_aa: CASSLDSSGYTF; clone_size: -; v_call: TRBV7-9; j_call: TRBJ1-2; d_call: -
cdr3_nt: TGTGCCTGGAGTGAGGGGCTGTCTAACTATGGCTACACCTTC; cdr3_aa: CAWSEGLSNYGYTF; clone_size: -; v_call: TRBV30; j_call: TRBJ1-2; d_call: -
cdr3_nt: TGTGCCAGCAGTGCGCCGAGACAGGGTTTTACGGAAGCTTTCTTT; cdr3_aa: CASSAPRQGFTEAFF; clone_size: -; v_call: TRBV28; j_call: TRBJ1-1; d_call: TRBD1
cdr3_nt: TGTGCCTGGAGACAGGGGGCGGGTGGCTACACCTTC; cdr3_aa: CAWRQGAGGYTF; clone_size: -; v_call: TRBV30; j_call: TRBJ1-2; d_call: TRBD1
cdr3_nt: TGTGCCAGCGGCTTACTCGGACAGAAAGAGACCCGGTACTTC; cdr3_aa: CASGLLGQKETRYF; clone_size: few; v_call: TRBV7-2; j_call: TRBJ2-5; d_call: -
cdr3_nt: TGTGCCAGCACAGGACAGAACACCGGGGAGCTGTTTTTT; cdr3_aa: CASTGQNTGELFF; clone_size: -; v_call: TRBV6-1; j_call: TRBJ2-2; d_call: -
cdr3_nt: TGTGCCAGCAGAGAGGACAGGGGGCATCATCAGCCCCAGCATTTT; cdr3_aa: CASREDRGHHQPQHF; clone_size: -; v_call: TRBV2; j_call: TRBJ1-5; d_call: TRBD1
cdr3_nt: TGCGCCAGCAGTAAAGTTGGAGGGACTGGGGCCAACGTCCTGACTTTC; cdr3_aa: CASSKVGGTGANVLTF; clone_size: -; v_call: TRBV5-1; j_call: TRBJ2-6; d_call: -
cdr3_nt: TGTGCCAGCAGCTTAGGTCAGGGATATGGCTACACCTTC; cdr3_aa: CASSLGQGYGYTF; clone_size: -; v_call: TRBV7-2; j_call: TRBJ1-2; d_call: -
cdr3_nt: TGTGCCAGCAGTTATCCACTCGGGACTAGCGGGAGGGATGAGCAGTTCTTC; cdr3_aa: CASSYPLGTSGRDEQFF; clone_size: -; v_call: TRBV7-9; j_call: TRBJ2-1; d_call: TRBD2
cdr3_nt: TGTGCCAGCAGGGTTTTGAGGGGGCGTAACACTGAAGCTTTCTTT; cdr3_aa: CASRVLRGRNTEAFF; clone_size: -; v_call: TRBV28; j_call: TRBJ1-1; d_call: TRBD1
cdr3_nt: TGTGCCAGCAGCGTAGGACGGAGCTCTGGGGCCAACGTCCTGACTTTC; cdr3_aa: CASSVGRSSGANVLTF; clone_size: -; v_call: TRBV9; j_call: TRBJ2-6; d_call: -
cdr3_nt: TGTGCCAGCAGTGAGAAAACAGTCCGCCAGCCCCAGCATTTT; cdr3_aa: CASSEKTVRQPQHF; clone_size: few; v_call: TRBV6-1; j_call: TRBJ1-5; d_call: -
cdr3_nt: TGTGCCAGCAGTGAGGGACAGGGAGTAGCCATAAGACCTTATGGCTACACCTTC; cdr3_aa: CASSEGQGVAIRPYGYTF; clone_size: -; v_call: TRBV2; j_call: TRBJ1-2; d_call: TRBD1